A single sample gave rise to the 30 T cell receptor beta chains below, sequenced in a study of early T cells in non-severe SARS-CoV-2 infection. TCRdb independently ran MiXCR on the 5' RACE reads; one entry per CDR3 protein. This sample has fewer than 65,000 distinct CDR3 sequences, with roughly 10% found just once. What was sequenced was whole blood. These receptors all come from an adult who was a healthcare worker with PCR-confirmed SARS-CoV-2 infection or an uninfected control (not recorded which).

This clonotype was seen ten or more times. This sequence joins TRBV12-5 and TRBJ2-5; 10 bases are a match to TRBD2. Unmatched junction bases numbered 3, after V lost 0 bases and J lost 5 bases. Germline V CDR1 and CDR2: LGHNT, FRNRAP. The CDR3 runs 15 residues. CDR3 sequence: CASGLVAGGMETQYF. CDR3 nucleotide sequence: TGTGCTAGTGGTTTGGTAGCGGGGGGGATGGAGACCCAGTACTTC. Together with reference TRBV12-5 and TRBJ2-5, the CDR3 gives the full variable domain: DARVTQTPRHKVTEMGQEVTMRCQPILGHNTVFWYRQTMMQGLELLAYFRNRAPLDDSGMPKDRFSAEMPDATLATLKIQPSEPRDSAVYFCASGLVAGGMETQYFGPGTRLLVL.

The chain uses TRBV7-9 and TRBJ2-7, with 7 bases identical to TRBD2. V dropped 4 bases and J dropped 2; count of bases not matched to a gene: 5. Germline values: CDR1 SEHNR, CDR2 FQNEAQ (reference sequence). CDR3 length: 14 residues. The CDR3 bases are TGTGCCAGCAGCTGGACGGGGGGAACCTACGAGCAGTACTTC. It translates to CASSWTGGTYEQYF.

The chain employs TRBV4-1 and TRBJ2-3, with D possibly being TRBD2 (5 bases). CDR3 size: 15 residues. The V and J ends lost 5 bases and 6 bases respectively, with 18 bases between them. CDR1 MGHRA and CDR2 YSYEKL come from the germline V gene. This CDR3 is CASSSVTGKFDTQYF. CDR3 nucleotides: TGCGCCAGCAGCTCCGTTACCGGGAAGTTCGATACGCAGTATTTT.

The rearrangement uses TRBV28 and TRBJ1-4; unclear D gene. Germline V lookup: CDR1 MDHEN, CDR2 SYDVKM. Trimming cost V 2 bases and J 6 bases, with 4 bases left between them. The CDR3 is 12 residues long. CDR3 nucleotides: TGTGCCAGCAGTTTACCGTATGAAAAACTGTTTTTT. Protein: CASSLPYEKLFF.

This clonotype has at least ten counts. The gene calls are TRBV19 and TRBJ2-1; tentative D call: TRBD2 (5 bases). Trimming pared 7 bases from V and 12 bases from J, leaving 25 bases between. The CDR3 is made up of 15 amino acids. CDR1 and CDR2 from the germline V gene are LNHDA and SQIVND (reference sequence). The CDR3: CASNAGVNSYGGQFF. The CDR3 DNA follows: TGTGCCAGTAATGCCGGGGTTAACAGTTATGGTGGGCAGTTCTTC.

This clonotype showed up many times. This chain connects TRBV6-2 or TRBV6-3 to TRBJ1-1, with a weak D call TRBD1 (5 bases). Germline values: CDR1 MNHEY, CDR2 SVGEGT. The V end lost 3 bases, the J end lost 5 bases, and 13 bases lay between the germline ends. The CDR3 spans 14 residues. The CDR3 sequence: CASSYLMGETEAFF. CDR3 in DNA: TGTGCCAGCAGTTATCTAATGGGGGAGACTGAAGCTTTCTTT.

This clonotype was seen a few times. This chain links TRBV30 with TRBJ2-1, with D tentatively TRBD1 (6 bases). Trimming pared 4 bases from V and 7 bases from J, leaving 17 bases between. Germline V gives CDR1 GTSNPN, CDR2 SVGIG (reference sequence). CDR3 length: 14 amino acids. The CDR3 protein is CAWNGGQGRNEQFF. CDR3 DNA: TGTGCCTGGAATGGGGGCCAGGGTCGGAATGAGCAGTTCTTC.

This rearrangement joins TRBV20-1 to TRBJ2-7, with 7 bases aligning to TRBD1. The V gene end was trimmed by 5 bases and the J gene end by 4 bases; junction bases not matched to a gene: 14. This CDR3 is built from 15 residues. Germline V gene sequence: CDR1 DFQATT, CDR2 SNEGSKA (reference sequence). Here the CDR3 reads CSAPSETGIKYEQYF. The DNA of the CDR3 is TGCAGTGCTCCCAGCGAGACAGGGATAAAGTACGAGCAGTACTTC.

This chain connects TRBV6-1 to TRBJ2-1; weak D call: TRBD1 (5 bases). Germline values: CDR1 MNHNS, CDR2 SASEGT. The V gene lost 4 bases and the J gene lost 0 bases, with 13 bases spanning the gap. This CDR3 is built from 16 residues. CDR3 protein: CASSGQSRSSYNEQFF. In nucleotides, the CDR3 is TGTGCCAGCAGTGGACAGTCCAGGAGCTCCTACAATGAGCAGTTCTTC.

In its sample, this clonotype was seen a few times. The V call is TRBV2, the J call TRBJ2-5; D is uncertain. Trimming cost V 0 bases and J 5 bases, with 4 bases left between them. The CDR3 loop spans 12 amino acids. Germline CDR1 and CDR2: SNHLY and FYNNEI. CDR3 residues: CASSEAVETQYF. The CDR3, as DNA: TGTGCCAGCAGTGAAGCTGTTGAGACCCAGTACTTC.

This clonotype was seen at least ten times. The J gene is TRBJ2-7, the V gene TRBV19; D gene unclear. Trimming removed 1 base from V and 0 bases from J, with 7 bases in between. The CDR3 has 14 residues. The germline CDR1 and CDR2 sequences are LNHDA and SQIVND (reference sequence). The CDR3 loop reads CASSIGHTSYEQYF. DNA of the CDR3: TGTGCCAGTAGTATAGGGCACACCTCCTACGAGCAGTACTTC.

This clonotype was counted ten times or more. The chain has TRBV11-2 and TRBJ2-1; D might be TRBD1 or TRBD2, each matching 5 bases. The V and J ends lost 3 bases and 8 bases respectively, with 5 bases between them. The CDR3 sequence is 11 residues long. CDR1 SGHAT and CDR2 FQNNGV come from the germline V gene. In DNA, the CDR3 is TGTGCCAGCAGCTTGGGACATGAGCAGTTCTTC. As protein: CASSLGHEQFF.

This clonotype was seen many times. This chain uses TRBV4-1 with TRBJ2-5, with a possible D match to TRBD1 (6 bases). Germline V gene sequence: CDR1 MGHRA, CDR2 YSYEKL. The CDR3 has 14 amino acids. Trimming removed 0 bases at V and 2 bases at J, with 7 bases between. CDR3 nucleotide sequence: TGCGCCAGCAGCCAAGAAGGGGGTCAAGAGACCCAGTACTTC. This gives the protein CASSQEGGQETQYF.

This clonotype was seen many times. V is TRBV6-6 and J is TRBJ1-4, with TRBD1 as a possible D gene (5 bases). The CDR3 runs to 14 residues. Trimming pared 0 bases from V and 4 bases from J, leaving 6 bases between. CDR1 is MNHNY, CDR2 SVGAGI, per germline (reference sequence). CDR3 loop: CASSYSRGNEKLFF. The CDR3 DNA follows: TGTGCCAGCAGTTACTCGAGGGGTAATGAAAAACTGTTTTTT.

The sample holds many counts of this clonotype. The chain recombines TRBV6-6 with TRBJ2-4, with a tentative D call TRBD1 (5 bases). V dropped 2 bases and J dropped 0 bases, with 20 bases sitting between them. The CDR3 extends over 19 amino acids. CDR1 and CDR2 (germline): MNHNY, SVGAGI (reference sequence). The CDR3 region is CASSYPLDRPLLAKNIQYF. The CDR3 nucleotides are TGTGCCAGCAGTTACCCCCTTGACAGACCGCTACTAGCCAAAAACATTCAGTACTTC.

The CDR3 loop is CASSQRQGARSYNSPLHF. As DNA, the CDR3 is TGTGCCAGCAGCCAGAGACAGGGGGCGAGGTCCTATAATTCACCCCTCCACTTT. V gene TRBV3-1 combines with J gene TRBJ1-6; 10 positions match TRBD1. Germline V CDR1 and CDR2: LGHDT, YNNKEL (reference sequence). With V trimmed by 3 bases and J by 1 base, 6 bases remained unmatched. CDR3 length equals 18 residues. Full variable domain (outside the CDR3, taken from reference TRBV3-1 and TRBJ1-6): DTAVSQTPKYLVTQMGNDKSIKCEQNLGHDTMYWYKQDSKKFLKIMFSYNNKELIINETVPNRFSPKSPDKAHLNLHINSLELGDSAVYFCASSQRQGARSYNSPLHFGNGTRLTVT.

This clonotype came up many times. The chain has TRBV5-1 and TRBJ2-5; 7 nucleotides match TRBD2. Germline values: CDR1 SGHRS, CDR2 YFSETQ. This CDR3 spans 15 amino acids. The J segment lost 5 bases and the V segment lost 4 bases, leaving 11 bases of the junction unmatched. The DNA for the CDR3 is TGCGCCAGCAGCCCGGCGGGGGTACCCGGCGAGACCCAGTACTTC. It is translated as CASSPAGVPGETQYF.

This clonotype was picked up many times. The gene calls are TRBV6-1 and TRBJ2-7; possibly TRBD2 for D (5 bases). The germline V gene has CDR1 MNHNS and CDR2 SASEGT. The CDR3 length is 12 residues. The ends were cut back, 3 bases at V and 10 bases at J, with 13 bases in the middle. The CDR3 DNA is TGTGCCAGCAGTGACTCAGGAGGTTACCAGTACTTC. The encoded protein is CASSDSGGYQYF.

V gene TRBV19 combines with J gene TRBJ2-2, with D hard to call. Trimming left V 6 bases short and J 0 bases short, with 8 bases between. This CDR3 has 14 amino acids. CDR1 and CDR2 (germline): LNHDA, SQIVND (reference sequence). The DNA for the CDR3 is TGTGCCAGTAGCCCCCTGGCGAACACCGGGGAGCTGTTTTTT. It translates to CASSPLANTGELFF.

Many counts were recorded for this clonotype. The chain recombines TRBV2 with TRBJ2-2; no clear D gene. The CDR3 totals 15 residues. The ends were cut back, 5 bases at V and 0 bases at J, with 10 bases in the middle. Germline loops: CDR1 SNHLY, CDR2 FYNNEI. The CDR3 loop reads CASSYLHSNTGELFF. CDR3 in DNA: TGTGCCAGCAGTTATCTACACTCGAACACCGGGGAGCTGTTTTTT. Variable domain in full (rest from reference TRBV2 and TRBJ2-2): EPEVTQTPSHQVTQMGQEVILRCVPISNHLYFYWYRQILGQKVEFLVSFYNNEISEKSEIFDDQFSVERPDGSNFTLKIRSTKLEDSAMYFCASSYLHSNTGELFFGEGSRLTVL.

This clonotype was seen more than once but under ten times. The chain recombines TRBV3-1 with TRBJ2-7, with TRBD2 identical over 9 bases. V was pared by 7 bases and J by 2 bases, with 6 bases of the junction left unmatched. CDR1 and CDR2 from the germline V gene are LGHDT and YNNKEL (reference sequence). The CDR3 has 14 amino acids. The CDR3 is CASKHSGGPYEQYF. The CDR3 DNA reads as TGTGCCAGCAAGCATAGCGGGGGACCCTACGAGCAGTACTTC.

This clonotype has just a few counts. The chain has TRBV5-6 and TRBJ1-2; tentative D call: TRBD1 (6 bases). Trimming took 0 bases from V and 4 from J, leaving 19 bases between them. The CDR3 runs to 17 residues. The V gene's germline CDR1 is SGHDT and CDR2 YYEEEE. The CDR3 protein is CASSLAVHRGLSYGYTF. In DNA form, the CDR3 reads TGTGCCAGCAGCTTGGCCGTACATAGGGGGTTATCCTATGGCTACACCTTC.

This clonotype was observed a few times. The J gene is TRBJ2-3, the V gene TRBV9; D is undetermined. The germline V gene has CDR1 SGDLS and CDR2 YYNGEE. The CDR3 sequence is 13 residues long. V gave up 4 bases and J gave up 5 bases, with 11 bases separating them. This CDR3 reads CASSPYYGDTQYF. The CDR3 nucleotides are TGTGCCAGCAGCCCATACTACGGAGATACGCAGTATTTT.

This sequence joins TRBV5-4 and TRBJ1-4; TRBD1 might be the D (5 bases). Trimming shortened V by 4 bases and J by 8 bases, and 12 bases separated the two germline ends. Per germline, CDR1 SGHNT and CDR2 YYREEE (reference sequence). This CDR3 spans 13 amino acids. CDR3 DNA sequence: TGTGCCAGCAGCCGCCAGGGTGAGGAAAAACTGTTTTTT. Translated: CASSRQGEEKLFF.

The sample holds a few counts of this clonotype. The genes are TRBV20-1 and TRBJ2-1, with a possible D match to TRBD2 (6 bases). This CDR3 has 11 amino acids. Trimming took off 3 bases at V and 9 bases at J, with 9 bases between the two ends. Germline V gene lookup returns CDR1 DFQATT and CDR2 SNEGSKA (reference sequence). The CDR3: CSASSGGEQFF. The CDR3 bases are TGCAGTGCTAGTAGCGGCGGTGAGCAGTTCTTC.

The chain recombines TRBV9 with TRBJ2-7; 7 bases line up with TRBD1. Germline CDR1 and CDR2: SGDLS and YYNGEE. CDR3 length: 14 amino acids. Losses at the gene ends were 3 bases for V and 3 bases for J; bases not matched to a gene: 6. CDR3 in DNA: TGTGCCAGCAGCGCGGTCAGGGGGTTCTACGAGCAGTACTTC. Its protein is CASSAVRGFYEQYF. Looking up the rest from reference TRBV9 and TRBJ2-7 gives the full variable domain: DSGVTQTPKHLITATGQRVTLRCSPRSGDLSVYWYQQSLDQGLQFLIQYYNGEERAKGNILERFSAQQFPDLHSELNLSSLELGDSALYFCASSAVRGFYEQYFGPGTRLTVT.

This clonotype was observed at least ten times. The chain links TRBV30 to TRBJ2-1, with D unresolved. With 0 bases removed from V and 7 bases from J, the gap between germline ends came to 4 bases. The CDR3 totals 11 residues. From germline, CDR1 is GTSNPN and CDR2 SVGIG (reference sequence). CDR3 in DNA: TGTGCCTGGAGTGTAAGGAATGAGCAGTTCTTC. This sequence encodes CAWSVRNEQFF.

In this sample, this clonotype turned up many times. V and J are TRBV14 and TRBJ1-1, with D unresolved. Trimming took 0 bases from V and 0 from J, leaving 2 bases between them. CDR3 length: 13 amino acids. Looked up from germline, CDR1 is SGHDN and CDR2 is FVKESK. CDR3 in DNA: TGTGCCAGCAGCCAAGACTTGAACACTGAAGCTTTCTTT. Protein: CASSQDLNTEAFF.

This clonotype was counted only a few times. The V call is TRBV7-9, the J call TRBJ1-6; D is uncertain. The germline gives CDR1 SEHNR, CDR2 FQNEAQ (reference sequence). Trimming shortened V by 6 bases and J by 7 bases, and 7 bases separated the two germline ends. This CDR3 has 12 amino acids. The chain's CDR3 is CASRLTNSPLHF. CDR3 sequence (DNA): TGTGCCAGCAGATTAACGAATTCACCCCTCCACTTT.

Ten or more counts support this clonotype. The junction departs from the called germline gene at one end, perhaps through a read error. The chain couples TRBV18 to TRBJ2-5; D is possibly TRBD2 (5 bases). The CDR3 totals 16 residues. The germline gives CDR1 KGHSH, CDR2 LQKENI. CDR3 in DNA: TGTGCCAGCTCACCACCCGGAGGTGTGGGCGGAGAGGCCCAGTACTTC. Translated, it gives CASSPPGGVGGEAQYF.